The 21 T cell receptor beta chains below come from one sample, sequenced in a study of blood T cell repertoires in COVID-19 (dated by TCRdb to about 2020). Library preparation used the immunoSEQ multiplex PCR assay. In its TCRdb copy, this immuneACCESS table keeps in-frame sequences only and misses some clones. Where compared with another copy, unresolved V genes explain less than half of these, and the others have no known cause. The sample table records about 140,000 clones; roughly 85% of these occur just once. The ten largest make up less than 5.5% of the sample. Sample: PBMCs or T cells enriched from blood (not recorded which). These receptors all come from a man aged 45 to 65 who had recovered from COVID-19.

The J gene is TRBJ2-3, the V gene TRBV21-1; TRBD2 is the table's D call and was not checked against the DNA. TRBV21-1 is noted as a pseudogene. The CDR3 length is 20 residues. CDR3 DNA sequence: TGTGCCAGCAGCAAAGCAGGGAGGTATGGAGGGGACTCTAGCACAGATACGCAGTATTTT. It is translated as CASSKAGRYGGDSSTDTQYF.

This clone has only a few counts. The chain joins TRBV5-5 to TRBJ2-2, with 10 bases that match TRBD1. Germline lookup yields CDR1 SGHKS and CDR2 YYEKEE (reference sequence). CDR3 length: 17 residues. Trimming took 1 base from V and 4 from J; bases not matched to a gene: 7. CDR3 DNA: TGTGCCAGCAGCTTGACAGTAGGGACAGGGGTCACCGGGGAGCTGTTTTTT. It yields the protein CASSLTVGTGVTGELFF.

The V gene is TRBV7-2, the J gene TRBJ2-7, with 12 bases identical to TRBD2. Germline CDR1 SGHTA, CDR2 FQGNSA. The CDR3 contains 19 residues. Trimming cost V 1 base and J 7 bases; bases outside gene matches: 17. CDR3 region: CASSLGGLASGRARWEQYF. CDR3 nucleotides: TGTGCCAGCAGCTTAGGGGGGCTAGCTAGCGGGAGGGCCCGCTGGGAGCAGTACTTC.

V and J are TRBV28 and TRBJ2-3; 10 bases map to TRBD2. The germline CDR1 and CDR2 sequences are MDHEN and SYDVKM. This CDR3 comprises 16 residues. V lost 7 bases and J lost 1; bases outside the gene matches: 8. This CDR3 reads CASTTPLAGGTDTQYF. The CDR3 nucleotides are TGTGCCAGCACCACCCCCCTAGCGGGAGGCACAGATACGCAGTATTTT.

The rearrangement links TRBV4-3 to TRBJ2-3; 7 positions agree with TRBD2. From germline, CDR1 is LGHNA and CDR2 YSLEER. The CDR3 spans 16 residues. J gave up 1 base and V 0 bases, and 4 bases lay outside the gene matches. CDR3 nucleotide sequence: TGCGCCAGCAGCCAAGATAGGCTAGCGGGCACAGATACGCAGTATTTT. It is translated as CASSQDRLAGTDTQYF.

J is TRBJ1-2 and V is TRBV9, with D possibly matching TRBD1 (6 bases). Trimming cost V 3 bases and J 0 bases, with 12 bases left between them. This CDR3 is 15 amino acids long. CDR1 and CDR2 (germline): SGDLS, YYNGEE. As DNA, the CDR3 is TGTGCCAGCAGCGAAGAGGACAGAGCTAACTATGGCTACACCTTC. It is translated as CASSEEDRANYGYTF.

This clone was counted between two and nine times. The rearrangement links TRBV7-9 to TRBJ2-7; possibly TRBD1 for D (7 bases). This CDR3 has 14 residues. With 7 bases removed from V and 5 bases from J, the gap between germline ends came to 18 bases. Germline CDR1 and CDR2: SEHNR and FQNEAQ (reference sequence). The CDR3 protein is CASKRTEGAHEQYF. The CDR3 coding sequence is TGTGCCAGCAAGCGCACGGAGGGGGCCCACGAGCAGTACTTC.

The chain links TRBV7-2 to TRBJ2-1; tentatively, D is TRBD2 (5 bases). Germline V CDR1 and CDR2: SGHTA, FQGNSA. There are 11 residues in the CDR3. V dropped 5 bases and J dropped 11 bases, with 10 bases sitting between them. The CDR3 bases are TGTGCCAGCAGCGTTGGGAGTAAGCAGTTCTTC. This translates into CASSVGSKQFF. Combining the CDR3 with reference TRBV7-2 and TRBJ2-1 gives the whole variable domain GAGVSQSPSNKVTEKGKDVELRCDPISGHTALYWYRQSLGQGLEFLIYFQGNSAPDKSGLPSDRFSAERTGGSVSTLTIQRTQQEDSAVYLCASSVGSKQFFGPGTRLTVL.

The chain combines TRBV24-1 with TRBJ1-1; the match to TRBD1 covers 9 bases. CDR3 size: 14 residues. CDR1 is KGHDR, CDR2 SFDVKD, per germline. With 7 bases clipped from V and 5 bases from J, the junction kept 7 bases outside the gene matches. The CDR3 spells CATRGTGLGTEAFF. The DNA of the CDR3 is TGTGCCACCAGGGGGACAGGGCTGGGGACTGAAGCTTTCTTT.

The chain joins TRBV4-1 to TRBJ2-3, with 7 bases lining up with TRBD1. V shed 3 bases, J shed 2 bases, and the junction held 11 bases outside the gene matches. The length of the CDR3 is 17 residues. Germline CDR1 reads MGHRA; CDR2 reads YSYEKL. The CDR3 loop is CASSHIRRQGSTDTQYF. The CDR3 bases are TGCGCCAGCAGCCATATTCGGAGACAGGGTTCCACAGATACGCAGTATTTT.

The chain is built from TRBV30 and TRBJ2-5; D possibly corresponds to TRBD1 (5 bases). V lost 5 bases, J lost 4 bases, and 14 bases lay in between. CDR1 is GTSNPN and CDR2 is SVGIG in the germline V gene (reference sequence). The CDR3 has 13 amino acids. In nucleotides, the CDR3 is TGTGCCTGGGATTCGAGTAGGGGAGAGACCCAGTACTTC. Its translation is CAWDSSRGETQYF.

This sequence joins TRBV7-3 and TRBJ2-1; tentative D call: TRBD2 (6 bases). Trimming removed 5 bases at V and 10 bases at J, with 12 bases between. Germline values: CDR1 SGHTA, CDR2 FQGTGA. The CDR3 spans 12 residues. The CDR3 nucleotides read TGTGCCAGCAGCCCCGGGGGTGGGGAGCAGTTCTTC. Protein: CASSPGGGEQFF.

The chain has TRBV5-1 and TRBJ2-3; a possible D gene is TRBD1 (6 bases). CDR3 size: 18 residues. Per the germline V gene, CDR1 is SGHRS and CDR2 is YFSETQ. The V end was cut by 0 bases, the J end by 0 bases, with 17 bases between. The CDR3 region is CASSLGGTRGRSTDTQYF. CDR3 nucleotide sequence: TGCGCCAGCAGCTTGGGTGGGACAAGGGGACGCAGCACAGATACGCAGTATTTT.

The V call is TRBV18, the J call TRBJ1-4, with D possibly TRBD1 on 6 matching bases. V lost 3 bases and J lost 4, with 12 bases in between. CDR3 length: 15 amino acids. Germline V CDR1 and CDR2: KGHSH, LQKENI. CDR3 bases: TGTGCCAGCTCACCTGGACAGCTTGATAATGAAAAACTGTTTTTT. It codes for CASSPGQLDNEKLFF.

A few counts support this clone. The J gene is TRBJ2-1, the V gene TRBV4-1; 9 bases match TRBD2. There are 15 residues in the CDR3. Losses at the gene ends were 8 bases for V and 6 bases for J; bases not matched to a gene: 11. The germline CDR1 and CDR2 sequences are MGHRA and YSYEKL. CDR3 region: CASGRREGQGNEQFF. The CDR3 coding sequence is TGCGCCAGCGGTCGGCGGGAGGGCCAGGGCAATGAGCAGTTCTTC.

CDR3 sequence (DNA): TGTGCCAGCAGCTTAAGGGGCTATGATGGCTACACCTTC. Protein: CASSLRGYDGYTF. The chain is built from TRBV11-1 and TRBJ1-2; tentatively, D is TRBD1 (5 bases). CDR3 length: 13 amino acids. Per the germline V gene, CDR1 is SGHAT and CDR2 is FQDESV (reference sequence). The V gene lost 2 bases and the J gene lost 6 bases, with 10 bases spanning the gap. Variable domain in full (rest from reference TRBV11-1 and TRBJ1-2): EAEVAQSPRYKITEKSQAVAFWCDPISGHATLYWYRQILGQGPELLVQFQDESVVDDSQLPKDRFSAERLKGVDSTLKIQPAELGDSAMYLCASSLRGYDGYTFGSGTRLTVV.

The chain recombines TRBV9 with TRBJ1-1, with D possibly matching TRBD1 (5 bases). Germline-derived CDR1 and CDR2 are SGDLS and YYNGEE. This CDR3 region has 14 residues. Trimming left V 3 bases short and J 1 base short, with 10 bases between. For the CDR3, the DNA is TGTGCCAGCAGCGGCGCGGGGGGGAACACTGAAGCTTTCTTT. As protein: CASSGAGGNTEAFF.

The chain links TRBV7-2 to TRBJ2-7; a weak D match, TRBD1 (5 bases). V was cut by 1 base and J by 2 bases, with 9 bases left in between. The CDR3 extends over 14 amino acids. CDR1 and CDR2 (germline): SGHTA, FQGNSA. CDR3 nucleotides: TGTGCCAGCAGCTTAGACAGGCAAGCCTACGAGCAGTACTTC. Its protein product is CASSLDRQAYEQYF.

This clone was observed a single time. The chain has TRBV29-1 and TRBJ2-7, with a possible D match to TRBD2 (6 bases). The CDR3 contains 14 residues. The ends were cut back, 4 bases at V and 4 bases at J, with 17 bases in the middle. The germline CDR1 and CDR2 sequences are SQVTM and ANQGSEA. The CDR3 region is CSVAPRPGEYEQYF. CDR3 DNA: TGCAGCGTTGCCCCACGCCCGGGGGAGTACGAGCAGTACTTC.

V and J are TRBV11-2 and TRBJ2-7, with a possible D match to TRBD1 (6 bases). CDR3 size: 16 residues. Germline V gives CDR1 SGHAT, CDR2 FQNNGV. The germline V and J ends were trimmed by 5 bases and 4 bases, with 21 bases remaining between them. The CDR3 DNA is TGTGCCAGCAGCCCGGTGGGGGCCTCCCAAAAGTACGAGCAGTACTTC. It yields the protein CASSPVGASQKYEQYF.

V usage is TRBV30 and J usage is TRBJ2-7, with TRBD1 as a possible D gene (6 bases). Trimming left V 2 bases short and J 4 bases short, with 9 bases between. The CDR3 sequence is 12 residues long. Germline V gives CDR1 GTSNPN, CDR2 SVGIG (reference sequence). CDR3 loop: CAWSTRGYEQYF. Here the CDR3 DNA reads TGTGCCTGGAGTACCAGGGGATACGAGCAGTACTTC. The whole variable domain, remainder taken from reference TRBV30 and TRBJ2-7, is SQTIHQWPATLVQPVGSPLSLECTVEGTSNPNLYWYRQAAGRGLQLLFYSVGIGQISSEVPQNLSASRPQDRQFILSSKKLLLSDSGFYLCAWSTRGYEQYFGPGTRLTVT.